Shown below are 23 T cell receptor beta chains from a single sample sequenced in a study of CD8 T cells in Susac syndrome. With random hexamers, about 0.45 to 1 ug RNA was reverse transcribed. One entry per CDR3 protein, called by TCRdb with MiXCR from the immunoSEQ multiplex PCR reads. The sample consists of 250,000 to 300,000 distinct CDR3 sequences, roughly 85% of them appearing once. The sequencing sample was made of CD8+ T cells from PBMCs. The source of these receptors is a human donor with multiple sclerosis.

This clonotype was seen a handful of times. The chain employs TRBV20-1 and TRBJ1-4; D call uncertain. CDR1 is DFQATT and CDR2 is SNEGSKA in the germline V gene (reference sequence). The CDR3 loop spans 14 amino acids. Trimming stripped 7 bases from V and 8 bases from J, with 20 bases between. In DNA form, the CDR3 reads TGCAGTGTTATAGTGACGGTGCCGGGGGAAAAACTGTTTTTT. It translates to CSVIVTVPGEKLFF.

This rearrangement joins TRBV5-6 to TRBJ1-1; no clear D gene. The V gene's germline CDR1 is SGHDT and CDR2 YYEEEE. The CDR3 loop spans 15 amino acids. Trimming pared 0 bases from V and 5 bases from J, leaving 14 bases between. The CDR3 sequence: CASSLVGGGRTEAFF. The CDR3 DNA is TGTGCCAGCAGCTTGGTGGGCGGAGGGAGGACTGAAGCTTTCTTT.

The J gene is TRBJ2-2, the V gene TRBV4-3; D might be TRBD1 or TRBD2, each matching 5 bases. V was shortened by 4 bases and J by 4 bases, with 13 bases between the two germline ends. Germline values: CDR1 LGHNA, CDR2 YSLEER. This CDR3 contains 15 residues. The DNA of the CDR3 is TGCGCCAGCAGCCCGCGTGGGACCTCCACCGGGGAGCTGTTTTTT. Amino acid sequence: CASSPRGTSTGELFF.

The CDR3 loop reads CASSLLLAGVEKETQYF. For the CDR3, the DNA is TGTGCCAGCAGCTTATTACTAGCGGGAGTAGAAAAAGAGACCCAGTACTTC. V usage is TRBV13 and J usage is TRBJ2-5, with 11 nucleotides matching TRBD2. Losses at the gene ends were 2 bases for V and 3 bases for J; bases not matched to a gene: 8. The CDR3 has 17 residues. In germline, CDR1 is PRHDT, CDR2 FYEKMQ (reference sequence). Supplemented by reference TRBV13 and TRBJ2-5, the full variable domain reads AAGVIQSPRHLIKEKRETATLKCYPIPRHDTVYWYQQGPGQDPQFLISFYEKMQSDKGSIPDRFSAQQFSDYHSELNMSSLELGDSALYFCASSLLLAGVEKETQYFGPGTRLLVL.

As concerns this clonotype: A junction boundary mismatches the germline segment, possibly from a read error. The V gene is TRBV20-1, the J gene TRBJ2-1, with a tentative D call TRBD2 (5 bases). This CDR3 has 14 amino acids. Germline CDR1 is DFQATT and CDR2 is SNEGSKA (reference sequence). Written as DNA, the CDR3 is TGCAGTGCTGGAGAACTAGAGGGATACAATGAGCAGTTCTTC. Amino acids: CSAGELEGYNEQFF.

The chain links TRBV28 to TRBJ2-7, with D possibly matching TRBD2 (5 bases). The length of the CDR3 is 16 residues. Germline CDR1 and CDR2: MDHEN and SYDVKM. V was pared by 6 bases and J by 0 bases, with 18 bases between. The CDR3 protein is CASSLSSSGGSYEQYF. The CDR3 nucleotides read TGTGCCAGCAGCCTTTCCTCAAGCGGAGGCTCCTACGAGCAGTACTTC. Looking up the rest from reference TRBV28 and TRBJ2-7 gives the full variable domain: DVKVTQSSRYLVKRTGEKVFLECVQDMDHENMFWYRQDPGLGLRLIYFSYDVKMKEKGDIPEGYSVSREKKERFSLILESASTNQTSMYLCASSLSSSGGSYEQYFGPGTRLTVT.

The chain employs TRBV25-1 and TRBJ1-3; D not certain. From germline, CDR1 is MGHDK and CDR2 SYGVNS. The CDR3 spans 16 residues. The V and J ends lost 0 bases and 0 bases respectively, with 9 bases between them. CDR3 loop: CASSEYGSYSGNTIYF. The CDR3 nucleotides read TGTGCCAGCAGTGAATATGGCAGCTACTCTGGAAACACCATATATTTT.

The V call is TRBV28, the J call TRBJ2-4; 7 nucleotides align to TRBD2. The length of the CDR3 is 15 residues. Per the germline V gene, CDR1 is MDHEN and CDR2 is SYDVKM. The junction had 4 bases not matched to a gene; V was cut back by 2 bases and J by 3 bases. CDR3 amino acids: CASSLVSGGKNIQYF. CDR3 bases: TGTGCCAGCAGTTTAGTTTCGGGGGGCAAAAACATTCAGTACTTC.

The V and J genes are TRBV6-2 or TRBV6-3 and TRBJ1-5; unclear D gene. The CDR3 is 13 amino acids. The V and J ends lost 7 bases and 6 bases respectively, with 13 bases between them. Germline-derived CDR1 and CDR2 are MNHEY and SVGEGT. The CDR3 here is CASTRTPRQPQHF. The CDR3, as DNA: TGTGCCAGCACTCGAACCCCCCGTCAGCCCCAGCATTTT.

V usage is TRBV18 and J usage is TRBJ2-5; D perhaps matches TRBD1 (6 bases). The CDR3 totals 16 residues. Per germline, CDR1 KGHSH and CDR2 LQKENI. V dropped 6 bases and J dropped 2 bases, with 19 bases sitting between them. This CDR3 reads CASSPAGQTQQETQYF. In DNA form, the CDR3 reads TGTGCCAGCTCCCCTGCCGGACAGACACAACAAGAGACCCAGTACTTC. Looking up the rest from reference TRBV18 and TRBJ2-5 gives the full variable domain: NAGVMQNPRHLVRRRGQEARLRCSPMKGHSHVYWYRQLPEEGLKFMVYLQKENIIDESGMPKERFSAEFPKEGPSILRIQQVVRGDSAAYFCASSPAGQTQQETQYFGPGTRLLVL.

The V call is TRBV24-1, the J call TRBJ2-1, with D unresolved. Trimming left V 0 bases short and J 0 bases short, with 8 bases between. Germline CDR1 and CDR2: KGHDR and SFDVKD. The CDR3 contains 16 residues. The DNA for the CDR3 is TGTGCCACCAGTGATTTGTCCATAAGCTCCTACAATGAGCAGTTCTTC. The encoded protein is CATSDLSISSYNEQFF.

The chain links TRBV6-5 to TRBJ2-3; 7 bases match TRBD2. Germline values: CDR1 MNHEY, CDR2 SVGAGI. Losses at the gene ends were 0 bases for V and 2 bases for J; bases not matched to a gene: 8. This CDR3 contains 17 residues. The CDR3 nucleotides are TGTGCCAGCAGTTACTCGTCTAGCGGAGACTTCACAGATACGCAGTATTTT. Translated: CASSYSSSGDFTDTQYF.

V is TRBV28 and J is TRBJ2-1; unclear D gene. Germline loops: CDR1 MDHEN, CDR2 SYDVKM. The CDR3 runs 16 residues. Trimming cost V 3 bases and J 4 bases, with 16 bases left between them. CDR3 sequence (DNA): TGTGCCAGCAGTTTCGTCTCTCCTGGGCTTTACAATGAGCAGTTCTTC. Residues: CASSFVSPGLYNEQFF.

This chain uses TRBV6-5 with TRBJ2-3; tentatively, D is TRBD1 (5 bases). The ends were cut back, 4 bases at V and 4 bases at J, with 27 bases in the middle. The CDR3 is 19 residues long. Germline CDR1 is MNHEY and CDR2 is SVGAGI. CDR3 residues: CASSSLLGEAASQADTQYF. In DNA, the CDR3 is TGTGCCAGCAGTTCCCTTCTAGGGGAAGCCGCCTCTCAGGCAGATACGCAGTATTTT.

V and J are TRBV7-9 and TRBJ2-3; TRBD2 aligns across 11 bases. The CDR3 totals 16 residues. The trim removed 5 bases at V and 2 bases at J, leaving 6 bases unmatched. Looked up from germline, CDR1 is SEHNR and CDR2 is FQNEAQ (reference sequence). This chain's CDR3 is CASSLTSGSPTDTQYF. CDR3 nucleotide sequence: TGTGCCAGCAGCCTCACTAGCGGGAGTCCCACAGATACGCAGTATTTT.

This CDR3 is CASRSGGAHQPQHF. DNA for the CDR3: TGTGCCAGTAGGTCTGGGGGGGCGCATCAGCCCCAGCATTTT. V usage is TRBV19 and J usage is TRBJ1-5; the D gene is possibly TRBD1 (6 bases). V lost 6 bases and J 5 bases, leaving 14 bases between the germline ends. Germline CDR1 is LNHDA and CDR2 is SQIVND (reference sequence). The CDR3 consists of 14 residues.

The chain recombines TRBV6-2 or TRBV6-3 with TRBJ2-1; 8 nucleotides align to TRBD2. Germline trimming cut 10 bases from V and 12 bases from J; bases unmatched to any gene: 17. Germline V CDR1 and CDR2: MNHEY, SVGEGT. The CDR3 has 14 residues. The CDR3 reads CATNRGTRTVSQFF. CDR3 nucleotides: TGTGCCACAAACCGCGGGACTAGGACTGTTTCGCAGTTCTTC.

The CDR3 DNA is TGTGCCAGTTTACCGGGACAGGGGGCTGGCGAGCAGTACTTC. As protein: CASLPGQGAGEQYF. J is TRBJ2-7 and V is TRBV19; 12 bases map to TRBD1. The V and J ends lost 8 bases and 6 bases, in that order; junction bases with no gene match: 8. Per germline, CDR1 LNHDA and CDR2 SQIVND (reference sequence). The CDR3 is made up of 14 amino acids.

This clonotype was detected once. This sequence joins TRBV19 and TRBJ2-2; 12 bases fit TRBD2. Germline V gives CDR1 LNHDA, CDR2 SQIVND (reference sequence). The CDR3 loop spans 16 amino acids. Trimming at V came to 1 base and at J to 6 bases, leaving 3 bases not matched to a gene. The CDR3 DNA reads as TGTGCCAGTAGTATAGGACTAGCGGGAGTACCCGGGGAGCTGTTTTTT. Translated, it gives CASSIGLAGVPGELFF.

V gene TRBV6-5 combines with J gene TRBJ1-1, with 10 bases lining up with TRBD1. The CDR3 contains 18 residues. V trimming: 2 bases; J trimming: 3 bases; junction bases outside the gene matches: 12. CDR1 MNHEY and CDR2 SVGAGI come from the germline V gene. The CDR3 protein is CASSYTPTGGDYDTEAFF. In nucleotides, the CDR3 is TGTGCCAGCAGTTACACCCCGACAGGGGGCGACTATGACACTGAAGCTTTCTTT.

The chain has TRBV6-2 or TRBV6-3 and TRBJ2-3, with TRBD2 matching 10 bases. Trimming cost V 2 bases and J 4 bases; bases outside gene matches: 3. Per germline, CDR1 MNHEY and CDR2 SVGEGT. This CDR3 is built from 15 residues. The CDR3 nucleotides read TGTGCCAGCAGTTACGTAGCGGGAGGTTCAGATACGCAGTATTTT. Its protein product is CASSYVAGGSDTQYF.

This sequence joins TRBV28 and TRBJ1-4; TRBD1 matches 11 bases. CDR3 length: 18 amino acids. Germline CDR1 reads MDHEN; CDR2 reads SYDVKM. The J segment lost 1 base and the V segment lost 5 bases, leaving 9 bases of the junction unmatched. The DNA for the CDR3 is TGTGCCAGCAGTCCCCGGACAGGGGGCATCGGAACTAATGAAAAACTGTTTTTT. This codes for CASSPRTGGIGTNEKLFF. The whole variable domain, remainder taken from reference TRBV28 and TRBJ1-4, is DVKVTQSSRYLVKRTGEKVFLECVQDMDHENMFWYRQDPGLGLRLIYFSYDVKMKEKGDIPEGYSVSREKKERFSLILESASTNQTSMYLCASSPRTGGIGTNEKLFFGSGTQLSVL.

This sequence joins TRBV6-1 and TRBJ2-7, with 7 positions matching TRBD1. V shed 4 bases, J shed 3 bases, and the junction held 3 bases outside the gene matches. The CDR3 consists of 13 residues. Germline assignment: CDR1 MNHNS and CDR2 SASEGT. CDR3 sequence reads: CASSGQGSYEQYF. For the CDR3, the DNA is TGTGCCAGCAGTGGACAGGGAAGCTACGAGCAGTACTTC.